The rows below give T cell receptor beta chains drawn from one sample of a study of T-cell memory formation after mild COVID-19. TCRdb ran MiXCR on the 5' RACE reads and lists one entry per CDR3 protein. The data show roughly 580,000 distinct CDR3 sequences, more than 15% seen once. The material sequenced was PBMCs or a T cell subset sorted from them (not recorded which). The receptor source for this set is an adult woman who had mild COVID-19 (a few samples of this study predate the infection). Cell type and time point are not known. Both conserved end residues are part of each CDR3. The order of the fields is J gene, V gene, clone size, D gene, CDR3 DNA, CDR3 protein. The D gene is left open where the match is weak. Rows give clone size only sometimes, using once, few, many, or a class for an expanded clone.

j_call: TRBJ2-3
v_call: TRBV7-2
clone_size: NA
d_call: NA
cdr3_nt: TGTGCCAGCAGAAACACCGAGGAGAGGGTGGCGGGAAAGAGGAATACGCAGTATTTT
cdr3_aa: CASRNTEERVAGKRNTQYF

j_call: TRBJ1-5
v_call: TRBV4-1
clone_size: few
d_call: NA
cdr3_nt: TGCGCCAGCAGCCAAGGGGTTTTTCAGCTAGATCAGCCCCAGCATTTT
cdr3_aa: CASSQGVFQLDQPQHF

j_call: TRBJ2-3
v_call: TRBV24-1
clone_size: NA
d_call: TRBD1
cdr3_nt: TGTGCCACCACGAAGTGGACAGGGGAGGACTCCACAGATACGCAGTATTTT
cdr3_aa: CATTKWTGEDSTDTQYF

j_call: TRBJ1-4
v_call: TRBV29-1
clone_size: NA
d_call: NA
cdr3_nt: TGCAGCGTTGAGCATGAAAAACTGTTTTTT
cdr3_aa: CSVEHEKLFF

j_call: TRBJ2-7
v_call: TRBV5-1
clone_size: NA
d_call: NA
cdr3_nt: TGCGCCAGCAGCTTTACTGACGAGCAGTACTTC
cdr3_aa: CASSFTDEQYF

j_call: TRBJ2-2
v_call: TRBV4-3
clone_size: NA
d_call: NA
cdr3_nt: TGCGCCAGCAGCCAAGTACAGCGGAGCGCGAACACCGGGGAGCTGTTTTTT
cdr3_aa: CASSQVQRSANTGELFF

j_call: TRBJ2-1
v_call: TRBV6-4
clone_size: few
d_call: NA
cdr3_nt: TGTGCCAGCAGTGAAGGACTTTACAATGAGCAGTTCTTC
cdr3_aa: CASSEGLYNEQFF

j_call: TRBJ2-7
v_call: TRBV2
clone_size: NA
d_call: TRBD2
cdr3_nt: TGTGCCAGCAGTATGTTCGTTGGCGGGAGCGCCTACGAGCAGTACTTC
cdr3_aa: CASSMFVGGSAYEQYF

j_call: TRBJ2-7
v_call: TRBV20-1
clone_size: NA
d_call: NA
cdr3_nt: TGCAGTGCTCTCCGGCGGGCCGTGGGTTCTCTCTACGAGCAGTACTTC
cdr3_aa: CSALRRAVGSLYEQYF

j_call: TRBJ1-3
v_call: TRBV4-1
clone_size: NA
d_call: TRBD1
cdr3_nt: TGCGCCAGCAGCCCGTGGACAGGGAACTCGGGAAACACCATATATTTT
cdr3_aa: CASSPWTGNSGNTIYF

j_call: TRBJ2-3
v_call: TRBV15
clone_size: NA
d_call: TRBD2
cdr3_nt: TGTGCCACCAGCACGCGGGAGACGCAGTATTTT
cdr3_aa: CATSTRETQYF

j_call: TRBJ2-3
v_call: TRBV3-1
clone_size: few
d_call: NA
cdr3_nt: TGTGCCAGCAGCCCTTGGCCACCCGCCGGCACAGATACGCAGTATTTT
cdr3_aa: CASSPWPPAGTDTQYF

j_call: TRBJ1-1
v_call: TRBV30
clone_size: NA
d_call: NA
cdr3_nt: TGTGCCTGGAGTGTAGTACGGGGGCGAGCTTTCTTT
cdr3_aa: CAWSVVRGRAFF

j_call: TRBJ1-6
v_call: TRBV27
clone_size: NA
d_call: TRBD1
cdr3_nt: TGTGCCAGCAGAGAACAGACAGGGGGCTTATCACCCCTCCACTTT
cdr3_aa: CASREQTGGLSPLHF

j_call: TRBJ2-7
v_call: TRBV20-1
clone_size: NA
d_call: NA
cdr3_nt: TGCAGTGCTAGAATCCCTTCGACAGGACCGTCCTACGAGCAGTACTTC
cdr3_aa: CSARIPSTGPSYEQYF

j_call: TRBJ2-3
v_call: TRBV6-5
clone_size: NA
d_call: TRBD2
cdr3_nt: TGTGCCAGCAGTACCGGGACTAGCGGGAGCACAGATACGCAGTATTTT
cdr3_aa: CASSTGTSGSTDTQYF

j_call: TRBJ1-1
v_call: TRBV7-2
clone_size: NA
d_call: TRBD1
cdr3_nt: TGTGCCAGCAGCGACAGGGGTCTGGTTGGAACTGAAGCTTTCTTT
cdr3_aa: CASSDRGLVGTEAFF

j_call: TRBJ2-2
v_call: TRBV4-1
clone_size: few
d_call: NA
cdr3_nt: TGCGCCAGCAGCCAAGAAGTCTCGGGGGAGCTGTTTTTT
cdr3_aa: CASSQEVSGELFF